This TCR beta chain emerged from a study of T cells in Graves' hyperthyroidism and ophthalmopathy. Hyperthyroidism had been newly diagnosed in patients aged 18 to 65, and its duration was under 2 months. The CDR3 has 18 residues. Germline values: CDR1 SGHRS, CDR2 YFSETQ. Trimming removed 1 base from V and 0 bases from J, with 16 bases in between. Regions amplified from RNA transcripts were the TCR beta CDR3 regions. Using the HTBI primer set, a first-round RT-PCR was run on the TCR CDR3. MiXCR, run by TCRdb on the multiplex PCR reads, gives a single entry per CDR3 protein. Of approximately 560,000 distinct CDR3 sequences listed, roughly 14% are singletons. This clonotype has only a few counts.

Sequencing input: blood. The rearrangement uses TRBV5-1 and TRBJ2-2; D is undetermined. The sequence derives from a woman in her twenties or thirties with Graves' hyperthyroidism. The CDR3 sequence: CASSLKGRKNANTGELFF. Written as DNA, the CDR3 is TGCGCCAGCAGCTTGAAAGGACGGAAAAACGCGAACACCGGGGAGCTGTTTTTT.